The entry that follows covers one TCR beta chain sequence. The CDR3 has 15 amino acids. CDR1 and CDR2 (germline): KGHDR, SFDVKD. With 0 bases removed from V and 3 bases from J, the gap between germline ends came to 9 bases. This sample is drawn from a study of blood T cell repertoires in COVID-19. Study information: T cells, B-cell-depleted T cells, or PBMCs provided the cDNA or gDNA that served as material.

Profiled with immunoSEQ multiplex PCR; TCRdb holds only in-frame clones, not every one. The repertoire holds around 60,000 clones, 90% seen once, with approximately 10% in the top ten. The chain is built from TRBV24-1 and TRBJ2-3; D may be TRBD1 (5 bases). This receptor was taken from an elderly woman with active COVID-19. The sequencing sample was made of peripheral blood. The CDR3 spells CATSDLGAITDTQYF. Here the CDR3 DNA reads TGTGCCACCAGTGATTTGGGGGCGATTACAGATACGCAGTATTTT.